This TCR beta chain was sequenced during a study of technical replicates of blood from a handful of donors. Sequenced by immunoSEQ multiplex PCR; TCRdb stores in-frame clones only, minus some. Of 65,000 to 90,000 clones listed, roughly 93% were seen once; the top ten hold 0.24%. This CDR3 contains 17 residues. V shed 4 bases and J shed 4 bases, with 22 bases lying between them. Germline CDR1 reads LNHDA; CDR2 reads SQIVND (reference sequence). The sequenced sample was T cells isolated from PBMCs. The sequence was obtained from a human donor in good health. The V call is TRBV19, the J call TRBJ1-2; D remains ambiguous. The CDR3 is CASSTITRTGTSYGYTF. The CDR3 nucleotides are TGTGCCAGTAGTACTATAACCCGGACGGGAACCTCCTATGGCTACACCTTC.